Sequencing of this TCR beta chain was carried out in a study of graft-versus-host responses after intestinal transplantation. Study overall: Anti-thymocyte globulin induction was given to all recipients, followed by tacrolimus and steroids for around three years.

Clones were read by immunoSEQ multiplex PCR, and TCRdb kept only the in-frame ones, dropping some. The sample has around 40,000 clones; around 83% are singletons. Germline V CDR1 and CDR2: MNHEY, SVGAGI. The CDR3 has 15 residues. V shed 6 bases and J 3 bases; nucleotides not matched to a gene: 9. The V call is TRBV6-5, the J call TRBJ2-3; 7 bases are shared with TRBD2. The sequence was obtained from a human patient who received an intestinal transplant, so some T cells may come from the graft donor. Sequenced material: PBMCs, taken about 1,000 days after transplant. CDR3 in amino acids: CASSPGLGQTDTQYF. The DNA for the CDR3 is TGTGCCAGCAGCCCTGGACTAGGCCAAACAGATACGCAGTATTTT.